Below, 28 T cell receptor beta chains from the same sample are listed, as sequenced in a study of blood T cell repertoires in COVID-19. This table comes from immunoSEQ multiplex PCR, and its TCRdb copy is limited to in-frame clones, with some not included. The sample contains 69,000 or so clones, about four fifths of which appear only once. The material sequenced was peripheral blood. These receptors were collected from a middle-aged man with COVID-19, enrolled during active disease.

This clone has just one count. The chain employs TRBV6-5 and TRBJ2-5, with a weak D call TRBD1 (5 bases). V lost 8 bases and J lost 2, with 12 bases in between. This CDR3 has 13 amino acids. Germline lookup yields CDR1 MNHEY and CDR2 SVGAGI. CDR3 DNA sequence: TGTGCCAGCGAGCAGGGTGGACAAGAGACCCAGTACTTC. It codes for CASEQGGQETQYF.

In its sample, this clone was seen once. The V call is TRBV7-3, the J call TRBJ2-5, with 9 bases fitting TRBD2. V gave up 1 base and J gave up 4 bases; unmatched junction bases: 4. CDR1 and CDR2 (germline): SGHTA, FQGTGA. The CDR3 loop spans 15 amino acids. The CDR3 region has the DNA TGTGCCAGCAGCTTAAGGCCTAGCGGGGTAGAGACCCAGTACTTC. The encoded protein is CASSLRPSGVETQYF.

The rearrangement uses TRBV3-1 (or the pseudogene TRBV3-2) and TRBJ1-4; maybe TRBD1 (6 bases). The germline V gene encodes CDR1 LGHDT and CDR2 YNNKEL (reference sequence). With 4 bases removed from V and 5 bases from J, the gap between germline ends came to 14 bases. The CDR3 extends over 15 amino acids. As DNA, the CDR3 is TGTGCCAGCAGCCCCCTCAGGGGAGGGAATGAAAAACTGTTTTTT. Residues: CASSPLRGGNEKLFF.

V and J are TRBV6-5 and TRBJ2-3; TRBD2 matches 7 bases. Losses at the gene ends were 0 bases for V and 0 bases for J; bases not matched to a gene: 0. Germline V CDR1 and CDR2: MNHEY, SVGAGI. The CDR3 extends over 15 amino acids. The CDR3 nucleotides read TGTGCCAGCAGTTACTCCGGGGGGAGCACAGATACGCAGTATTTT. Residues: CASSYSGGSTDTQYF.

This clone was detected only once. The V gene is TRBV15, the J gene TRBJ1-1, with 11 bases aligning to TRBD1. Per the germline V gene, CDR1 is LNHNV and CDR2 is YYDKDF (reference sequence). The V gene end was trimmed by 3 bases and the J gene end by 4 bases; junction bases not matched to a gene: 4. The CDR3 extends over 15 amino acids. The DNA of the CDR3 is TGTGCCACCAGCAGGGACAGGGGGCGCTTCACTGAAGCTTTCTTT. This codes for CATSRDRGRFTEAFF.

The chain recombines TRBV10-3 with TRBJ1-6; D not resolved. The CDR3 extends over 12 amino acids. Germline V gene lookup returns CDR1 ENHRY and CDR2 SYGVKD. V lost 6 bases and J 5 bases, leaving 5 bases between the germline ends. The CDR3 reads CAIRGDNSPLHF. The CDR3 region has the DNA TGTGCCATCAGGGGAGATAATTCACCCCTCCACTTT.

This chain links TRBV9 with TRBJ2-7; D remains ambiguous. Germline loops: CDR1 SGDLS, CDR2 YYNGEE. Trimming pared 7 bases from V and 0 bases from J, leaving 14 bases between. The CDR3 covers 14 residues. CDR3 protein: CASAVGSSSYEQYF. DNA for the CDR3: TGTGCCAGCGCCGTTGGCTCAAGCTCCTACGAGCAGTACTTC.

This clone showed up just a few times. The chain couples TRBV7-2 to TRBJ1-1; D gene ambiguous. Germline V gene data show CDR1 as SGHTA and CDR2 as FQGNSA. The ends were cut back, 3 bases at V and 6 bases at J, with 11 bases in the middle. The CDR3 length is 13 residues. The CDR3: CASSFAGMSEAFF. CDR3 sequence (DNA): TGTGCCAGCAGCTTTGCGGGGATGTCTGAAGCTTTCTTT.

The chain combines TRBV9 with TRBJ2-2; 7 nucleotides agree with TRBD1. Looked up from germline, CDR1 is SGDLS and CDR2 is YYNGEE. V dropped 0 bases and J dropped 0; count of bases not matched to a gene: 2. The CDR3 extends over 16 amino acids. CDR3 residues: CASSVVGQSNTGELFF. In nucleotides, the CDR3 is TGTGCCAGCAGCGTAGTGGGACAGTCGAACACCGGGGAGCTGTTTTTT.

This clone was observed a handful of times. The CDR3 loop is CASSFLATGGAWTEAFF. The CDR3 DNA follows: TGTGCCAGCAGCTTTCTGGCGACAGGGGGCGCGTGGACTGAAGCTTTCTTT. The chain has TRBV5-6 and TRBJ1-1, with 10 bases matching TRBD1. Germline-derived CDR1 and CDR2 are SGHDT and YYEEEE. The CDR3 totals 17 residues. Unmatched junction bases numbered 12, after V lost 2 bases and J lost 5 bases. Filled out from reference TRBV5-6 and TRBJ1-1, the complete variable domain reads DAGVTQSPTHLIKTRGQQVTLRCSPKSGHDTVSWYQQALGQGPQFIFQYYEEEERQRGNFPDRFSGHQFPNYSSELNVNALLLGDSALYLCASSFLATGGAWTEAFFGQGTRLTVV.

This clone was picked up a small number of times. Germline and junction disagree at one end, which may indicate a read error. The chain joins TRBV7-7 to TRBJ2-5, with D perhaps matching TRBD1 (6 bases). The CDR3 contains 15 residues. Germline V lookup: CDR1 SSHAT, CDR2 FNYEAQ (reference sequence). The CDR3 region has the DNA TGTGCTAGCAGCTTCACAACAGGGTCCCAAGAGACCCAGTACTTC. Its translation is CASSFTTGSQETQYF.

This chain joins TRBV7-7 and TRBJ2-7; 11 bases map to TRBD2. With 5 bases clipped from V and 11 bases from J, the junction kept 8 bases outside the gene matches. CDR1 is SSHAT, CDR2 FNYEAQ, per germline (reference sequence). The CDR3 extends over 13 amino acids. CDR3 region: CASSETSGGPKYF. CDR3 nucleotide sequence: TGTGCCAGCAGCGAAACTAGCGGGGGTCCGAAGTACTTC.

The V and J genes are TRBV5-1 and TRBJ1-2; D not certain. Germline V CDR1 and CDR2: SGHRS, YFSETQ. This CDR3 has 14 amino acids. Trimming pared 0 bases from V and 0 bases from J, leaving 6 bases between. This CDR3 reads CASSLDSPNYGYTF. As DNA, the CDR3 is TGCGCCAGCAGCTTGGACTCCCCTAACTATGGCTACACCTTC.

This chain connects TRBV6-5 to TRBJ1-1; D unclear. The CDR3 runs 13 residues. Germline-derived CDR1 and CDR2 are MNHEY and SVGAGI. The germline V and J ends were trimmed by 8 bases and 0 bases, with 10 bases remaining between them. The CDR3 DNA is TGTGCCAGCTATAACTATTTGAACACTGAAGCTTTCTTT. It specifies CASYNYLNTEAFF.

The rearrangement uses TRBV9 and TRBJ1-4, with TRBD1 matching over 9 bases. Germline V gives CDR1 SGDLS, CDR2 YYNGEE. The CDR3 sequence is 16 residues long. The ends lost 3 bases at V and 1 base at J; junction bases unmatched: 4. CDR3 sequence reads: CASSAGTGLTNEKLFF. The CDR3 DNA reads TGTGCCAGCAGCGCCGGGACAGGGCTAACTAATGAAAAACTGTTTTTT.

V gene TRBV10-3 combines with J gene TRBJ2-4; D is uncertain. The V gene lost 6 bases and the J gene lost 3 bases, with 9 bases spanning the gap. Per germline, CDR1 ENHRY and CDR2 SYGVKD. This CDR3 region has 13 residues. The CDR3 loop reads CAIRPVGKNIQYF. CDR3 DNA sequence: TGTGCCATCAGGCCCGTCGGCAAAAACATTCAGTACTTC.

This chain connects TRBV20-1 to TRBJ2-7, with TRBD2 matching 8 bases. This CDR3 has 14 amino acids. J lost 7 bases, V lost 3 bases, and 11 bases had no gene match. Germline V lookup: CDR1 DFQATT, CDR2 SNEGSKA (reference sequence). For the CDR3, the DNA is TGCAGTGCTAGTCTTCGGGCGGGGGGAAATGAGCAGTACTTC. Translated, it gives CSASLRAGGNEQYF.

This chain connects TRBV5-1 to TRBJ2-7, with a possible D match to TRBD1 (5 bases). CDR3 length: 13 amino acids. V was clipped by 4 bases and J by 3 bases, with 11 bases between them. From germline, CDR1 is SGHRS and CDR2 YFSETQ. The CDR3 coding sequence is TGCGCCAGCAGCGCCCGACAGAGCTACGAGCAGTACTTC. It encodes CASSARQSYEQYF.

The chain combines TRBV6-2 or TRBV6-3 with TRBJ2-7; 7 nucleotides line up with TRBD1. The CDR3 consists of 15 residues. The germline V gene has CDR1 MNHEY and CDR2 SVGEGT. With 5 bases clipped from V and 3 bases from J, the junction kept 10 bases outside the gene matches. The DNA for the CDR3 is TGTGCCAGCAGTCCACCCGACAGGGCAGGCTACGAGCAGTACTTC. This codes for CASSPPDRAGYEQYF.

The genes are TRBV4-3 and TRBJ1-2, with a weak D call TRBD1 (6 bases). With 4 bases removed from V and 4 bases from J, the gap between germline ends came to 19 bases. CDR3 length: 16 amino acids. In germline, CDR1 is LGHNA, CDR2 YSLEER. The CDR3 region has the DNA TGCGCCAGCAGCCCCGCGGGGGGGGGCTCTAGCTATGGCTACACCTTC. Its protein product is CASSPAGGGSSYGYTF.

This chain links TRBV7-2 with TRBJ2-5; D unclear. Germline V gene sequence: CDR1 SGHTA, CDR2 FQGNSA. V was pared by 1 base and J by 4 bases, with 10 bases between. The CDR3 extends over 14 amino acids. The CDR3 here is CASSLGTMRETQYF. For the CDR3, the DNA is TGTGCCAGCAGCTTAGGCACTATGAGAGAGACCCAGTACTTC.

V is TRBV4-2 and J is TRBJ2-5, with TRBD2 matching over 11 bases. The germline CDR1 and CDR2 sequences are LGHNA and YNFKEQ. The CDR3 contains 17 residues. V shed 4 bases and J 5 bases; nucleotides not matched to a gene: 12. The CDR3 nucleotides are TGTGCCAGCAGCCCGATTAGCGGGGGGGCCCGGTGGGAGACCCAGTACTTC. Protein sequence: CASSPISGGARWETQYF.

This sequence joins TRBV27 and TRBJ1-2; D remains unclear. The ends were cut back, 6 bases at V and 2 bases at J, with 7 bases in the middle. Germline CDR1 and CDR2: MNHEY and SMNVEV (reference sequence). The CDR3 extends over 12 amino acids. The DNA for the CDR3 is TGTGCCAGCAGAGTACACAACTATGGCTACACCTTC. Its protein is CASRVHNYGYTF.

This chain joins TRBV7-2 and TRBJ2-7; 11 positions match TRBD2. This CDR3 comprises 15 residues. CDR1 is SGHTA and CDR2 is FQGNSA in the germline V gene. V trimming: 3 bases; J trimming: 2 bases; junction bases outside the gene matches: 3. The CDR3 sequence is CASSFVAGGTYEQYF. The CDR3 coding sequence is TGTGCCAGCAGCTTTGTAGCGGGGGGGACCTACGAGCAGTACTTC.

The chain combines TRBV2 with TRBJ2-7; 7 bases align to TRBD1. CDR1 and CDR2 (germline): SNHLY, FYNNEI. CDR3 length: 14 amino acids. J lost 4 bases, V lost 6 bases, and 9 bases had no gene match. This CDR3 is CASRRTGAVYEQYF. CDR3 DNA: TGTGCCAGCAGACGTACAGGGGCGGTTTACGAGCAGTACTTC.

This chain connects TRBV9 to TRBJ1-2, with a tentative D call TRBD1 (6 bases). Germline V CDR1 and CDR2: SGDLS, YYNGEE. V was clipped by 0 bases and J by 8 bases, with 17 bases between them. CDR3 length: 15 amino acids. CDR3 sequence reads: CASSVGNTGTSGYTF. CDR3 DNA: TGTGCCAGCAGCGTAGGGAATACAGGGACGTCGGGCTACACCTTC.

The V gene is TRBV2, the J gene TRBJ1-5; the D gene is possibly TRBD1 (5 bases). CDR1 is SNHLY, CDR2 FYNNEI, per germline. This CDR3 region has 15 residues. The germline V and J ends were trimmed by 3 bases and 3 bases, with 12 bases remaining between them. The CDR3 region is CASSDPNRSNQPQHF. The DNA of the CDR3 is TGTGCCAGCAGTGACCCGAACAGGTCCAATCAGCCCCAGCATTTT.

The CDR3 sequence: CASSVGGRGGSYEQYF. Here the CDR3 DNA reads TGTGCCAGCAGCGTCGGCGGGCGGGGGGGCTCTTACGAGCAGTACTTC. The gene calls are TRBV9 and TRBJ2-7, with 9 positions matching TRBD2. The trim removed 2 bases at V and 4 bases at J, leaving 10 bases unmatched. The CDR3 has 16 residues. Germline values: CDR1 SGDLS, CDR2 YYNGEE.